This T cell receptor beta chain was sequenced for a study of CD8 T cells in ankylosing spondylitis. Germline V gives CDR1 DFQATT, CDR2 SNEGSKA (reference sequence). This CDR3 has 13 residues. Trimming took 1 base from V and 4 from J, leaving 7 bases between them. TCRdb re-called the 5' RACE reads through MiXCR, storing one row per CDR3 protein. The data contain approximately 250,000 distinct CDR3 sequences, 32% of them singletons. This receptor was identified in a male donor with ankylosing spondylitis or in good health (not recorded which). The material sequenced was blood, either unsorted or a sorted T cell fraction (not recorded which). This chain links TRBV20-1 with TRBJ1-4; unclear D gene. CDR3 sequence (DNA): TGCAGTGCTAGAGGAGGGTTTAATGAAAAACTGTTTTTT. It encodes CSARGGFNEKLFF.